The present entry profiles one T cell receptor beta chain with its context. As yet, its antigen is unknown. The data were obtained in a study of glioma-infiltrating T cells. Study-level information: Glioblastomas were WHO grade IV, sampled at first diagnosis; low-grade were grade II. General study points: Very few CDR3 sequences were shared between tissue and blood.

CDR1 is SGHTA, CDR2 FQGNSA, per germline. The CDR3 contains 16 residues. Trimming stripped 0 bases from V and 7 bases from J, with 15 bases between. TCR alpha and beta CDR3 regions were amplified from RNA using iRepertoire nested multiplex PCR. TCRdb reprocessed the multiplex PCR reads with MiXCR, giving one entry per CDR3 protein. This sample carries more than 300,000 distinct CDR3 sequences, 41% of them seen once, and the ten largest clones take approximately 12%. This receptor was obtained from a human donor with low-grade glioma or glioblastoma, undergoing nonglioma brain surgery, or in good health (not recorded which). The chain uses TRBV7-2 and TRBJ1-4; maybe TRBD1 (5 bases). The material sequenced was glioma tissue, nonneoplastic brain tissue, or PBMCs (not recorded which). The CDR3 DNA follows: TGTGCCAGCAGCTTAGCGACGAGGGGTTACGGTGAAAAACTGTTTTTT. Residues: CASSLATRGYGEKLFF.